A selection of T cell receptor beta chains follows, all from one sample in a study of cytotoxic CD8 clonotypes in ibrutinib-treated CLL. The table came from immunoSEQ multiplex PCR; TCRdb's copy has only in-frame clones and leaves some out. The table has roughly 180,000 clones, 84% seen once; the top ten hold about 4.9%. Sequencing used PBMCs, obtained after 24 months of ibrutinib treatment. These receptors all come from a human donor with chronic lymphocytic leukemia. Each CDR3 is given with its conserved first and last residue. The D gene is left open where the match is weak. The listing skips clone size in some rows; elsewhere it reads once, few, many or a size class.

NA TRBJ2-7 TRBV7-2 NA CASSLAGTAPGDF TGTGCCAGCAGCCTCGCCGGGACCGCTCCTGGGGACTTC
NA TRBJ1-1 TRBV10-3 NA CAIGGNTEAFF TGTGCCATCGGGGGGAACACTGAAGCTTTCTTT
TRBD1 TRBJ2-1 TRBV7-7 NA CASSFGDRGYNEQFF TGTGCTAGCAGCTTTGGGGACAGGGGCTACAATGAGCAGTTCTTC
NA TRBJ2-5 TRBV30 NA CAWGTRGGVKTQYF TGTGCCTGGGGCACGCGAGGAGGGGTAAAGACCCAGTACTTC
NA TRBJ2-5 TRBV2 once CASSETGPQGETQYF TGTGCCAGCAGTGAAACCGGACCCCAGGGAGAGACCCAGTACTTC
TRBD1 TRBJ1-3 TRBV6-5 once CASSYDRDRNTIYF TGTGCCAGCAGTTACGACAGGGACCGAAACACCATATATTTT
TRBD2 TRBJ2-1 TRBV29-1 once CSVVGGVNEQFF TGCAGCGTTGTGGGAGGGGTCAATGAGCAGTTCTTC
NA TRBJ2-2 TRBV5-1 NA CASSYESGELFF TGCGCCAGCAGCTACGAGTCCGGGGAGCTGTTTTTT
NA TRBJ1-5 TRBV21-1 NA CASPRRGQGSQPQHF TGTGCCAGCCCAAGGCGAGGGCAGGGGAGTCAGCCCCAGCATTTT
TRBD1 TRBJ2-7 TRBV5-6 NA CASSLATGRLYEQYF TGTGCCAGCAGCTTGGCGACAGGGAGACTATACGAGCAGTACTTC
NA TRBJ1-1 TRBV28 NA CASSLGRFEAFF TGTGCCAGCAGTCTGGGACGGTTTGAAGCTTTCTTT
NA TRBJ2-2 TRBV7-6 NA CASSLEMRLYTGELFF TGTGCCAGCAGCTTGGAAATGCGGCTGTACACCGGGGAGCTGTTTTTT
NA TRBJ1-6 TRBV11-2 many CASSLGTEYNSPLHF TGTGCCAGCAGCTTAGGAACCGAGTATAATTCACCCCTCCACTTT